These T cell receptor beta chains were read from a single sample in a study of T cells after yellow fever vaccination. Using its own MiXCR run on the 5' RACE reads, TCRdb lists one record per CDR3 protein. The sample consists of more than 300,000 distinct CDR3 sequences, about 11% of them appearing once. This specimen was CD4+ T cells sorted from PBMCs, taken 45 days after the yellow fever booster vaccination. The receptors here all came from a young man who received the YFV17D yellow fever vaccine. The conserved cysteine and the conserved F or W are not part of the CDR3 here. The order of the fields is V gene, J gene, CDR3 protein.

>TRBV5-1|TRBJ1-2
ASSSGQQPNYGYT
>TRBV5-1|TRBJ1-2
ASSFSGEGYT
>TRBV7-2|TRBJ2-7
ASSFDRGDEQY
>TRBV4-1|TRBJ1-4
ASSQPGGTNEKLF
>TRBV28|TRBJ1-1
ASSPPDRTKAF
>TRBV5-1|TRBJ1-2
ASSLLGGYGYT
>TRBV25-1|TRBJ2-5
ASSLAGGREIQY
>TRBV5-1|TRBJ2-5
ASSFFGIAAAQETQY
>TRBV6-8|TRBJ2-1
ASSPTPGDNEQF
>TRBV6-2/TRBV6-3|TRBJ2-1
ASRPQGAGEQF
>TRBV11-3|TRBJ2-2
ASRAGPNTGELF
>TRBV6-2/TRBV6-3|TRBJ1-1
ASTFSRNTEAF
>TRBV6-5|TRBJ1-2
ASRFEGQQPGGYT
>TRBV7-6|TRBJ2-3
ASSSIRGRGTDTQY
>TRBV12-3/TRBV12-4|TRBJ2-1
ASRRTGEQF
>TRBV11-2|TRBJ1-1
ASSHNKWSTEAF
>TRBV29-1|TRBJ2-1
SFGAAGTGNEQF
>TRBV5-1|TRBJ1-2
ASSLDLGSGGYT
>TRBV7-2|TRBJ2-1
ASSSDPGTVYNEQF
>TRBV5-1|TRBJ1-2
ASSWGTGNYGYT
>TRBV20-1|TRBJ2-5
SGGQQETQY
>TRBV7-2|TRBJ2-3
ASSPILEDTQY
>TRBV3-1|TRBJ2-5
ASSPRRLAGAETQY
>TRBV2|TRBJ2-3
ASSEPRGTTDTQY
>TRBV4-2|TRBJ2-3
ASSQELAGAGDTQY
>TRBV7-3|TRBJ1-1
ASSLRRETEAF
>TRBV5-1|TRBJ2-2
ASRYRTSNTGELF
>TRBV5-1|TRBJ2-2
ASSQGLTPAGELF
>TRBV5-1|TRBJ2-1
ASSTGTSGAGEQF
>TRBV9|TRBJ2-1
ASSPMAGGYNEQF
>TRBV18|TRBJ2-5
ASSPSLALGQETQY
>TRBV5-1|TRBJ2-6
ASSVQGPGATGANVLT
>TRBV9|TRBJ2-7
ASSVGADGSYEQY
>TRBV6-2/TRBV6-3|TRBJ2-7
ASSSQHRQGSLV
>TRBV15|TRBJ1-1
ATSRVVQNTEAF
>TRBV10-3|TRBJ1-1
AISALGGAGNTEAF
>TRBV2|TRBJ1-1
ASSQAGVGTEAF
>TRBV12-3/TRBV12-4|TRBJ2-5
ASSRGQEETQY
>TRBV12-3/TRBV12-4|TRBJ1-2
ASSFRGLGYT
>TRBV2|TRBJ1-2
ASSVNPRDYGYT
>TRBV11-1|TRBJ2-2
ASSLPSLGGELF
>TRBV20-1|TRBJ2-1
SASNPGRSSYNEQF
>TRBV5-5|TRBJ1-2
ASSSPLKGSGGYT
>TRBV7-2|TRBJ2-5
ASKRGYQETQY
>TRBV24-1|TRBJ2-3
ATSDGGFTDTQY
>TRBV6-1|TRBJ1-4
ASSEPGTGQEKLF
>TRBV11-2|TRBJ1-6
ASTRPPGLNNSPLH
>TRBV25-1|TRBJ1-6
ASSSGTGRSSPLH
>TRBV6-6|TRBJ1-3
ASSSSLTGAGNTIY
>TRBV7-2|TRBJ2-1
ASSRTSGGAREQF
>TRBV20-1|TRBJ2-3
SALPVTDTQY
>TRBV18|TRBJ2-5
ASSPGLFQETQY
>TRBV30|TRBJ2-6
AWSVLGGPGANVLT
>TRBV5-1|TRBJ2-1
ASSGASVYEQF
>TRBV7-2|TRBJ2-3
ASSQGLAGGLTDTQY
>TRBV29-1|TRBJ1-1
SVGRPAGGEAF
>TRBV2|TRBJ2-5
ASSEFGGEDQY
>TRBV5-1|TRBJ2-2
ASSPSGAGGAGELF
>TRBV5-6|TRBJ1-2
ASSLGKGYYGYT
>TRBV10-1|TRBJ2-2
ASRSGELF